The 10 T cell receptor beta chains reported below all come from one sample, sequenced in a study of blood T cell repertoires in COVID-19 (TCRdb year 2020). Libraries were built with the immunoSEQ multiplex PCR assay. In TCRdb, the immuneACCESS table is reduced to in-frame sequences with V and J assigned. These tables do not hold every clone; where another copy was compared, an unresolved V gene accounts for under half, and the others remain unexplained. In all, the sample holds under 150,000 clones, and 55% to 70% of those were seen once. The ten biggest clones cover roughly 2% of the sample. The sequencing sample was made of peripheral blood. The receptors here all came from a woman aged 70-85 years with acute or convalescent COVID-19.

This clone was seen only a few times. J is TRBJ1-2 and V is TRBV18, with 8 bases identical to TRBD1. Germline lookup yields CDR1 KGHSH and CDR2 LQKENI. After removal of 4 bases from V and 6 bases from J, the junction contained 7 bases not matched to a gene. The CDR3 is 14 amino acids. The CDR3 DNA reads TGTGCCAGCTCACTTTTACAGGGGGAGGATGGCTACACCTTC. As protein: CASSLLQGEDGYTF.

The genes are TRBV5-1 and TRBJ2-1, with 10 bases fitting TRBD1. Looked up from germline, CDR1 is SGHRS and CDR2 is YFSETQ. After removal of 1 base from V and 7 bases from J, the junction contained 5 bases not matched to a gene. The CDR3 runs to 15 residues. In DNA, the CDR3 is TGCGCCAGCAGCTTGCCGACAGGGGGCATGAATGAGCAGTTCTTC. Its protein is CASSLPTGGMNEQFF.

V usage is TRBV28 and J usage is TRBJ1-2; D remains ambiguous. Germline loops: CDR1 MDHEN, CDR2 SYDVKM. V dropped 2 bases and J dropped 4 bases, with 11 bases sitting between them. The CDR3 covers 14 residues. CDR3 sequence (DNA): TGTGCCAGCAGTTTAGAGGGAGGTCTCTATGGCTACACCTTC. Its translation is CASSLEGGLYGYTF.

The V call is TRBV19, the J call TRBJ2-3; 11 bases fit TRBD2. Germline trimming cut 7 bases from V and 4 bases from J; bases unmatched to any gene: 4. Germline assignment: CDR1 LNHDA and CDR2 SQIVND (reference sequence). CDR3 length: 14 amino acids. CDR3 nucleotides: TGTGCCAGTAATAGCGGGGGGGGCTCAGATACGCAGTATTTT. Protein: CASNSGGGSDTQYF.

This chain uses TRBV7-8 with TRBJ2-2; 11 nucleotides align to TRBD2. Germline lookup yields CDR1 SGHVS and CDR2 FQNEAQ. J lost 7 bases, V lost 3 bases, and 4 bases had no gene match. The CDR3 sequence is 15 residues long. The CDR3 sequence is CASSLRLAGSGELFF. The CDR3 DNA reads TGTGCCAGCAGCTTGAGACTAGCGGGGAGCGGGGAGCTGTTTTTT.

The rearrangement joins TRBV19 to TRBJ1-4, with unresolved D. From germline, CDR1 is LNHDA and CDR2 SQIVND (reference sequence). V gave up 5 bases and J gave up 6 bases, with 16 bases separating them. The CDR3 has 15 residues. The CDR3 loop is CASSGEGSAYEKLFF. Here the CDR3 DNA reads TGTGCCAGTAGTGGTGAGGGATCGGCCTATGAAAAACTGTTTTTT.

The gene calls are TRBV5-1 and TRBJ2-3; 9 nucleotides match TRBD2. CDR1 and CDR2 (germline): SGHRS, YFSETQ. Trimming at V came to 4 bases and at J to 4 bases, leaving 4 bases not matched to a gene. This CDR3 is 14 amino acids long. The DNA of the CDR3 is TGCGCCAGCAGCCAAGCGGGAGGTCCAGATACGCAGTATTTT. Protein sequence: CASSQAGGPDTQYF.

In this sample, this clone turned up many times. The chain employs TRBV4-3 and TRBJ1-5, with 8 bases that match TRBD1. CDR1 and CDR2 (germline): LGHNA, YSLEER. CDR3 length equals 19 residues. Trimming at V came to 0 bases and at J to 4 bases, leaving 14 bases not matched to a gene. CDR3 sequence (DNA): TGCGCCAGCAGCCAAGAATTCCCCTTACCGGGACAGGCAAATCAGCCCCAGCATTTT. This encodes CASSQEFPLPGQANQPQHF.

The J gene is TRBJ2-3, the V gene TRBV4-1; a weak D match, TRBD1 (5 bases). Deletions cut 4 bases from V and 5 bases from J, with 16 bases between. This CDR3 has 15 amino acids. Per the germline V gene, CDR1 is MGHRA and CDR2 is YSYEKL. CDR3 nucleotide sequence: TGCGCCAGCAGCCGATCCTCAGGGAACAGAGATACGCAGTATTTT. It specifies CASSRSSGNRDTQYF.

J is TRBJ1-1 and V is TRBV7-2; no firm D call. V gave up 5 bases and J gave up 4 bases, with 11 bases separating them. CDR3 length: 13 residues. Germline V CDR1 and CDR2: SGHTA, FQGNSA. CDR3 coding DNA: TGTGCCAGCAGCCGGGAGGACCGCACTGAAGCTTTCTTT. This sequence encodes CASSREDRTEAFF.